This entry concerns a single TCR beta chain. Antigen: not known. Clones were sequenced by immunoSEQ multiplex PCR, and TCRdb holds only the in-frame ones, with some missing. This sample has around 2,000,000 clones, with 95% found just once. Germline CDR1 KGHSH, CDR2 LQKENI. The germline V and J ends were trimmed by 4 bases and 5 bases, with 15 bases remaining between them. The length of the CDR3 is 15 residues. These data originate in a study of shared clonotypes between healthy human individuals. Findings of the study overall: Larger richness was generally estimated for naive than memory subsets.

The J gene is TRBJ1-5, the V gene TRBV18; maybe TRBD1 (5 bases). The sequence was obtained from a man aged 18-30 years in good health. Specimen: naive CD4+ T cells sorted from blood. Subset indicated: CD45RA+ positively selected. CDR3 sequence reads: CASSQITGQDQPQHF. CDR3 DNA sequence: TGTGCCAGCTCACAAATCACGGGGCAAGATCAGCCCCAGCATTTT.